This T cell receptor beta chain came from a study of Tregs in tolerant kidney transplant recipients. As for this clone: The CDR3 goes on 3 residues after the read ends, and that part is filled in from the germline J gene.

The data were produced by immunoSEQ multiplex PCR, yet TCRdb's version contains in-frame clones alone and is incomplete. The sample has some 30,000 clones. Germline CDR1 is SGHTA and CDR2 is FQGNSA. CDR3 size: 12 residues. Trimming shortened V by 3 bases and J by 7 bases, and 7 bases separated the two germline ends. Related graft donors supplied nonmyeloablative bone marrow transplants, and mixed chimerism was transient. The origin of this receptor is a human patient who received a combined kidney and bone marrow transplant. The T cells may come from the graft donor. This sample comprised CD4+ T cells from blood (PBMCs), obtained 24 months after the transplant. The chain joins TRBV7-2 to TRBJ1-5; D is perhaps TRBD1 (6 bases). The sequenced CDR3 bases are TGTGCCAGCAGCTTGGGGGCCCAGCCC. Amino acid sequence: CASSLGAQP. The whole CDR3 sequence is CASSLGAQPQHF.